The rows below give T cell receptor beta chains drawn from one sample of a study of blood T cell repertoires in COVID-19. Generated by immunoSEQ multiplex PCR, the TCRdb table keeps only in-frame clones and is missing some. The sample lists roughly 250,000 clones, around 90% occurring once. Sequencing was carried out using peripheral blood. The receptors shown here come from a woman in her thirties or forties with acute or convalescent COVID-19. Both conserved end residues are part of each CDR3. Size is omitted from some rows. Given values are once, few, many or a class for expanded clones.

J gene: TRBJ1-2
clone size: NA
V gene: TRBV4-2
CDR3 protein: CASSQVKGLGRNYGYTF

J gene: TRBJ1-3
clone size: NA
V gene: TRBV6-6
CDR3 protein: CASSLPGQGYTIYF

J gene: TRBJ1-2
clone size: once
V gene: TRBV6-5
CDR3 protein: CASTLSINYGYTF

J gene: TRBJ2-1
clone size: NA
V gene: TRBV14
CDR3 protein: CASSQGRERYNEQFF

J gene: TRBJ1-4
clone size: NA
V gene: TRBV3-1/TRBV3-2
CDR3 protein: CASSQGGGSTNEKLFF

J gene: TRBJ1-2
clone size: NA
V gene: TRBV7-2
CDR3 protein: CASSLVPGTGTYGYTF

J gene: TRBJ1-2
clone size: NA
V gene: TRBV6-5
CDR3 protein: CASRQGFYGYTF

J gene: TRBJ1-3
clone size: NA
V gene: TRBV7-3
CDR3 protein: CASSLGGAGSGNTIYF

J gene: TRBJ1-6
clone size: NA
V gene: TRBV3-1/TRBV3-2
CDR3 protein: CASSQKGGQVNSPLHF

J gene: TRBJ2-3
clone size: once
V gene: TRBV3-1/TRBV3-2
CDR3 protein: CASSQSQDTQYF

J gene: TRBJ1-5
clone size: NA
V gene: TRBV19
CDR3 protein: CASHLGQGKAQPQHF

J gene: TRBJ1-4
clone size: NA
V gene: TRBV6-2/TRBV6-3
CDR3 protein: CASSRDRPGNEKLFF

J gene: TRBJ1-1
clone size: NA
V gene: TRBV7-9
CDR3 protein: CASSSMNTEAFF

J gene: TRBJ1-2
clone size: NA
V gene: TRBV5-4
CDR3 protein: CASSAGQGAYYGYTF

J gene: TRBJ1-6
clone size: NA
V gene: TRBV27
CDR3 protein: CASREGAGYNSPLHF

J gene: TRBJ2-2
clone size: once
V gene: TRBV5-1
CDR3 protein: CASSLGAFKNTGELFF

J gene: TRBJ1-6
clone size: NA
V gene: TRBV4-1
CDR3 protein: CASSQAGGNSPLHF

J gene: TRBJ2-2
clone size: NA
V gene: TRBV24-1
CDR3 protein: CATRGSGTGELFF

J gene: TRBJ2-3
clone size: once
V gene: TRBV19
CDR3 protein: CASSMPPGDTQYF

J gene: TRBJ2-3
clone size: NA
V gene: TRBV7-2
CDR3 protein: CASKLAGGPTDTQYF

J gene: TRBJ1-2
clone size: once
V gene: TRBV29-1
CDR3 protein: CSVEVRSYGYTF

J gene: TRBJ1-5
clone size: NA
V gene: TRBV6-2/TRBV6-3
CDR3 protein: CASSSGQLPGPQHF

J gene: TRBJ1-6
clone size: NA
V gene: TRBV3-1/TRBV3-2
CDR3 protein: CASSRGGDNSPLHF

J gene: TRBJ1-1
clone size: NA
V gene: TRBV19
CDR3 protein: CASRRQGSGTEAFF

J gene: TRBJ2-5
clone size: NA
V gene: TRBV24-1
CDR3 protein: CATSVGGEGDQETQYF

J gene: TRBJ1-4
clone size: NA
V gene: TRBV10-3
CDR3 protein: CAISEPSSSQELFF

J gene: TRBJ1-3
clone size: NA
V gene: TRBV21-1
CDR3 protein: CASSKDIQDPRNTIYF

J gene: TRBJ1-2
clone size: NA
V gene: TRBV30
CDR3 protein: CAWSVGWGLGGYTF

J gene: TRBJ1-5
clone size: NA
V gene: TRBV2
CDR3 protein: CASNERAVQGKPQHF

J gene: TRBJ2-5
clone size: NA
V gene: TRBV27
CDR3 protein: CASRPGTGGETQYF

J gene: TRBJ1-1
clone size: NA
V gene: TRBV11-2
CDR3 protein: CASSLDVVVSPRKTEAFF

J gene: TRBJ2-3
clone size: NA
V gene: TRBV14
CDR3 protein: CASSQDSVDRRVRFDTQYF

J gene: TRBJ1-1
clone size: NA
V gene: TRBV9
CDR3 protein: CASSVGGNQGTEAFF

J gene: TRBJ2-1
clone size: NA
V gene: TRBV7-3
CDR3 protein: CASSSAPQRTSVNEQFF

J gene: TRBJ1-2
clone size: NA
V gene: TRBV19
CDR3 protein: CASSTRQGSNYGYTF

J gene: TRBJ1-2
clone size: NA
V gene: TRBV4-1
CDR3 protein: CASSQGGQRLTGYTF

J gene: TRBJ1-4
clone size: NA
V gene: TRBV12-5
CDR3 protein: CASGLSPSEKLFF

J gene: TRBJ1-2
clone size: NA
V gene: TRBV19
CDR3 protein: CASSIAGIGYTF

J gene: TRBJ2-3
clone size: NA
V gene: TRBV3-1/TRBV3-2
CDR3 protein: CASSQVGVWRDATDTQYF

J gene: TRBJ2-3
clone size: NA
V gene: TRBV7-8
CDR3 protein: CASSLAGWGEGTDTQYF

J gene: TRBJ1-3
clone size: NA
V gene: TRBV19
CDR3 protein: CASTITGAPSGNTIYF

J gene: TRBJ1-1
clone size: NA
V gene: TRBV24-1
CDR3 protein: CATSDTWDGSEAFF

J gene: TRBJ1-1
clone size: NA
V gene: TRBV5-1
CDR3 protein: CASSRQGARTEAFF

J gene: TRBJ1-6
clone size: NA
V gene: TRBV12-3/TRBV12-4
CDR3 protein: CASRGLGNSPLHF

J gene: TRBJ1-4
clone size: NA
V gene: TRBV27
CDR3 protein: CASRLFGQGNEKLFF

J gene: TRBJ2-4
clone size: NA
V gene: TRBV7-6
CDR3 protein: CASSLGIGGLNIQYF

J gene: TRBJ2-5
clone size: NA
V gene: TRBV4-2
CDR3 protein: CASSHDAATPETQYF

J gene: TRBJ2-5
clone size: once
V gene: TRBV5-1
CDR3 protein: CASGTGGGETQYF

J gene: TRBJ1-5
clone size: NA
V gene: TRBV6-6
CDR3 protein: CASSYSAANQPQHF

J gene: TRBJ1-2
clone size: once
V gene: TRBV18
CDR3 protein: CASSPKGQGDGYTF

J gene: TRBJ2-1
clone size: NA
V gene: TRBV19
CDR3 protein: CASSIGQGGVLNEQFF